This T cell receptor (beta chain) stems from a study of blood T cell repertoires in COVID-19. Across the whole study: COVID-19 samples collected from the United States, Italy and Spain covered acute and convalescent phases. PBMCs, B-cell-depleted T cells, or T cells provided the cDNA or gDNA that made up the material.

Authors' analysis steps: Reference gene primer amplification yielded estimated nucleated cell counts. Produced via immunoSEQ multiplex PCR; TCRdb's table is partial and in-frame only. D and trimming were read from the DNA, whereas the V and J calls and clone size are those reported in that table. The sample holds about 46,000 clones, around 83% seen once. The germline V gene has CDR1 MNHEY and CDR2 SVGEGT. The CDR3 totals 16 residues. J was trimmed by 3 bases and V by 2 bases; bases with no gene match: 9. The chain uses TRBV6-2 or TRBV6-3 and TRBJ1-1; the match to TRBD1 covers 7 bases. The sequenced material came from peripheral blood. The TCR originated in a man in his fifties or sixties with active COVID-19. The DNA for the CDR3 is TGTGCCAGCAGTTACCTGATAGGACAGGAGGACACTGAAGCTTTCTTT. Residues: CASSYLIGQEDTEAFF.